This record concerns one T cell receptor (beta chain) sequence. The data belong to a study of cytomegalovirus exposure and HLA in healthy donors. The PCR contained 60 Vbeta and 13 Jbeta primers. The method was immunoSEQ multiplex PCR; TCRdb's version includes in-frame clones alone and lacks a portion of them. The sample gives 150,000 to 200,000 clones, about four fifths of which show up once; less than 15% is in the top ten. Germline CDR1 reads MDHEN; CDR2 reads SYDVKM. The CDR3 length is 15 residues. Trimming shortened V by 11 bases and J by 5 bases, and 24 bases separated the two germline ends. The sequence was collected from a woman aged 50 to 60 in good health and CMV-seronegative. This sequence joins TRBV28 and TRBJ1-1; TRBD1 is a possible D gene (5 bases). What was sequenced was PBMCs. The CDR3 loop is CAAQLGGAGRTEAFF. CDR3 nucleotides: TGTGCCGCCCAACTCGGAGGAGCAGGGAGGACTGAAGCTTTCTTT.